These 14 T cell receptor beta chains originate from one sample sequenced in a study of beta chain features in type 1 diabetes. Findings and caveats of the study: Shorter TCRB CDR3s, moderately but significantly so, were found in Type 1 diabetes patients in all four CD4+ subsets.

Every bit of the isolated RNA underwent reverse transcription, so sequencing read expressed TCRB transcripts. Repertoires were generated with immunoSEQ multiplex PCR, while TCRdb's copy carries only in-frame clones and drops some. Of a few hundred thousand clones in the sample, roughly a quarter were seen once. These receptors' antigens are unknown. The sequenced sample consisted of naive CD4+ T cells from blood. The receptors shown here come from a woman aged 25 to 39 with type 1 diabetes.

This clone has a handful of counts. The chain joins TRBV7-9 to TRBJ2-7; D call uncertain. The V gene's germline CDR1 is SEHNR and CDR2 FQNEAQ (reference sequence). The length of the CDR3 is 13 residues. V lost 2 bases, J lost 3 bases, and 8 bases lay in between. Here the CDR3 reads CASSLKTVYEQYF. DNA for the CDR3: TGTGCCAGCAGCTTAAAAACGGTCTACGAGCAGTACTTC. Full variable domain (rest looked up from reference TRBV7-9 and TRBJ2-7): DTGVSQNPRHKITKRGQNVTFRCDPISEHNRLYWYRQTLGQGPEFLTYFQNEAQLEKSRLLSDRFSAERPKGSFSTLEIQRTEQGDSAMYLCASSLKTVYEQYFGPGTRLTVT.

The rearrangement joins TRBV5-6 to TRBJ2-5; TRBD2 matches 9 bases. Germline lookup yields CDR1 SGHDT and CDR2 YYEEEE. This CDR3 contains 14 residues. Germline trimming cut 3 bases from V and 4 bases from J; bases unmatched to any gene: 4. CDR3 in DNA: TGTGCCAGCAGCTCCGCGGGAGGGGGAGAGACCCAGTACTTC. Residues: CASSSAGGGETQYF.

Only a few counts were recorded for this clone. This chain connects TRBV29-1 to TRBJ2-1; TRBD2 matches at 12 bases. This CDR3 comprises 14 residues. Looked up from germline, CDR1 is SQVTM and CDR2 is ANQGSEA. J was trimmed by 9 bases and V by 4 bases; bases with no gene match: 7. CDR3 in DNA: TGCAGCGTTGGGCCTAGCGGGAGGGTCCCTGAGCAGTTCTTC. Protein product: CSVGPSGRVPEQFF.

This chain joins TRBV7-9 and TRBJ2-4; TRBD1 matches 8 bases. V lost 6 bases, J lost 1 base, and 8 bases stayed unmatched. CDR3 length: 16 residues. From germline, CDR1 is SEHNR and CDR2 FQNEAQ (reference sequence). CDR3 sequence (DNA): TGTGCCAGCAGAGCCGGGACAGGAGCCGCCAAAAACATTCAGTACTTC. Protein product: CASRAGTGAAKNIQYF.

This clone has a handful of counts. This chain joins TRBV13 and TRBJ2-3; TRBD2 matches at 11 bases. Germline V gives CDR1 PRHDT, CDR2 FYEKMQ (reference sequence). After removal of 5 bases from V and 2 bases from J, the junction contained 6 bases not matched to a gene. CDR3 length equals 16 residues. CDR3 sequence (DNA): TGTGCCAGCAGCCTCGGGACTAGCGGACTCACAGATACGCAGTATTTT. It translates to CASSLGTSGLTDTQYF. Full variable domain (remainder filled in from reference TRBV13 and TRBJ2-3): AAGVIQSPRHLIKEKRETATLKCYPIPRHDTVYWYQQGPGQDPQFLISFYEKMQSDKGSIPDRFSAQQFSDYHSELNMSSLELGDSALYFCASSLGTSGLTDTQYFGPGTRLTVL.

This clone occurred once. This CDR3 is CASSPLPGTRTDTQYF. CDR3 sequence (DNA): TGTGCCAGCTCACCACTTCCCGGGACTAGGACAGATACGCAGTATTTT. This chain links TRBV18 with TRBJ2-3; 8 bases are shared with TRBD2. Trimming took 1 base from V and 3 from J; bases not matched to a gene: 6. CDR1 is KGHSH, CDR2 LQKENI, per germline. This CDR3 region has 16 residues.

A few counts support this clone. The rearrangement uses TRBV5-1 and TRBJ2-1, with 10 bases aligning to TRBD2. Germline V gene lookup returns CDR1 SGHRS and CDR2 YFSETQ. The CDR3 spans 15 residues. The J segment lost 5 bases and the V segment lost 3 bases, leaving 5 bases of the junction unmatched. CDR3 DNA sequence: TGCGCCAGCAGCTCCGGACTAGCGGATGACAATGAGCAGTTCTTC. Encoded protein: CASSSGLADDNEQFF.

The rearrangement uses TRBV27 and TRBJ2-3, with 8 nucleotides matching TRBD2. The germline V gene has CDR1 MNHEY and CDR2 SMNVEV (reference sequence). J was trimmed by 1 base and V by 4 bases; bases with no gene match: 7. The CDR3 is 16 amino acids. This CDR3 reads CASSSTLAGGTDTQYF. CDR3 DNA: TGTGCCAGCAGTTCCACCCTAGCGGGCGGCACAGATACGCAGTATTTT.

The chain joins TRBV9 to TRBJ2-3; D is undetermined. The CDR3 contains 14 residues. The germline gives CDR1 SGDLS, CDR2 YYNGEE. Between the trimmed V and J ends, which lost 0 bases and 10 bases, there was a span of 15 bases. CDR3 residues: CASSVDYSSISQYF. CDR3 nucleotide sequence: TGTGCCAGCAGCGTAGATTACTCCTCAATCTCGCAGTATTTT.

The chain links TRBV5-4 to TRBJ1-3; D perhaps matches TRBD1 (5 bases). Per the germline V gene, CDR1 is SGHNT and CDR2 is YYREEE (reference sequence). The germline V and J ends were trimmed by 1 base and 2 bases, with 13 bases remaining between them. The CDR3 is 16 residues long. The CDR3: CASSLIGEETGNTIYF. DNA for the CDR3: TGTGCCAGCAGCTTGATAGGGGAGGAGACTGGAAACACCATATATTTT. The full variable domain, rest sourced from reference TRBV5-4 and TRBJ1-3, is ETGVTQSPTHLIKTRGQQVTLRCSSQSGHNTVSWYQQALGQGPQFIFQYYREEENGRGNFPPRFSGLQFPNYSSELNVNALELDDSALYLCASSLIGEETGNTIYFGEGSWLTVV.

The J gene is TRBJ1-1, the V gene TRBV9, with 8 bases matching TRBD1. The CDR3 spans 13 residues. CDR1 SGDLS and CDR2 YYNGEE come from the germline V gene. J gave up 5 bases and V 3 bases, and 3 bases lay outside the gene matches. The CDR3 is CASSAGQGTEAFF. CDR3 DNA sequence: TGTGCCAGCAGCGCCGGACAGGGAACTGAAGCTTTCTTT.

This clone was found a few times. The chain is built from TRBV29-1 and TRBJ2-7; D ambiguous. The CDR3 consists of 10 residues. Trimming pared 5 bases from V and 5 bases from J, leaving 7 bases between. CDR1 and CDR2 (germline): SQVTM, ANQGSEA. CDR3 sequence (DNA): TGCAGCGTTTCTACCGACGAGCAGTACTTC. It specifies CSVSTDEQYF.

This chain's CDR3 is CASSWDRGSGEQFF. CDR3 nucleotide sequence: TGTGCCAGCAGCTGGGACAGGGGGTCTGGTGAGCAGTTCTTC. The J gene is TRBJ2-1, the V gene TRBV9, with 11 bases fitting TRBD1. Unmatched junction bases numbered 6, after V lost 4 bases and J lost 9 bases. Germline-derived CDR1 and CDR2 are SGDLS and YYNGEE. CDR3 length equals 14 residues.

The chain couples TRBV19 to TRBJ1-1; TRBD1 aligns across 12 bases. Germline V gives CDR1 LNHDA, CDR2 SQIVND (reference sequence). V lost 5 bases and J lost 3; bases outside the gene matches: 13. The length of the CDR3 is 18 residues. The CDR3 nucleotides read TGTGCCAGTAGTGACGCTACGGGACAGGGGGCCTGGGACACTGAAGCTTTCTTT. It yields the protein CASSDATGQGAWDTEAFF.